One and the same sample provided the 12 T cell receptor beta chains below, sequenced in a study of blood T cell repertoires in COVID-19. The method was immunoSEQ multiplex PCR; TCRdb's version includes in-frame clones alone and lacks a portion of them. The sample has about 190,000 clones, under 90% seen once; the top ten hold around 7%. The sequencing sample was made of peripheral blood. The receptors stem from a man aged 40-49 years with acute or convalescent COVID-19.

This chain links TRBV19 with TRBJ1-6; TRBD1 might be the D (6 bases). Germline V lookup: CDR1 LNHDA, CDR2 SQIVND (reference sequence). The CDR3 length is 15 residues. V was trimmed by 10 bases and J by 5 bases, leaving 18 bases between them. In nucleotides, the CDR3 is TGTGCCACGACGGTGGGGGCGCGGGATAATTCACCCCTCCACTTT. This encodes CATTVGARDNSPLHF.

This clone was picked up one time. V usage is TRBV28 and J usage is TRBJ2-7, with D tentatively TRBD2 (5 bases). CDR3 length: 14 residues. The germline V gene encodes CDR1 MDHEN and CDR2 SYDVKM. Trimming cost V 2 bases and J 7 bases, with 15 bases left between them. CDR3: CASSLVVATREQYF. Written as DNA, the CDR3 is TGTGCCAGCAGTTTAGTCGTCGCAACTAGGGAGCAGTACTTC.

This clone is a singleton in its sample. This chain connects TRBV12-3 or TRBV12-4 to TRBJ2-1, with D uncertain. The CDR3 runs to 12 residues. Trimming shortened V by 5 bases and J by 5 bases, and 7 bases separated the two germline ends. The CDR3 sequence: CASSPTNNEQFF. The CDR3 DNA reads TGTGCCAGCAGTCCCACTAACAATGAGCAGTTCTTC.

The chain recombines TRBV28 with TRBJ2-4; 7 bases map to TRBD1. V lost 5 bases to trimming and J lost 1 base; unmatched junction nucleotides: 2. CDR3 size: 14 residues. Germline V gene lookup returns CDR1 MDHEN and CDR2 SYDVKM. CDR3 sequence reads: CASSHRGAKNIQYF. The CDR3 DNA sequence: TGTGCCAGCAGTCACAGGGGCGCCAAAAACATTCAGTACTTC.

V usage is TRBV6-6 and J usage is TRBJ2-7, with D maybe TRBD1 (6 bases). The germline V gene has CDR1 MNHNY and CDR2 SVGAGI (reference sequence). Between the trimmed V and J ends, which lost 6 bases and 4 bases, there was a span of 10 bases. The CDR3 totals 12 residues. The DNA of the CDR3 is TGTGCCAGCAGCCCTACAGGGTACGAGCAGTACTTC. It yields the protein CASSPTGYEQYF.

This chain joins TRBV3-1 (or the pseudogene TRBV3-2) and TRBJ2-4; 9 bases agree with TRBD1. The V and J ends lost 2 bases and 0 bases, in that order; junction bases with no gene match: 5. The length of the CDR3 is 17 residues. Germline-derived CDR1 and CDR2 are LGHDT and YNNKEL (reference sequence). The CDR3 nucleotides read TGTGCCAGCAGCCAAACAGGGGGCGCGTTAGCCAAAAACATTCAGTACTTC. Protein: CASSQTGGALAKNIQYF.

The chain combines TRBV19 with TRBJ2-7, with 8 bases fitting TRBD2. The CDR3 loop spans 14 amino acids. The V gene end was trimmed by 6 bases and the J gene end by 4 bases; junction bases not matched to a gene: 8. CDR1 is LNHDA, CDR2 SQIVND, per germline (reference sequence). CDR3 residues: CASSPGLDPYEQYF. CDR3 sequence (DNA): TGTGCCAGTAGCCCGGGACTAGACCCATACGAGCAGTACTTC.

V usage is TRBV9 and J usage is TRBJ2-5; 12 bases are shared with TRBD1. The germline V gene encodes CDR1 SGDLS and CDR2 YYNGEE. The CDR3 covers 18 residues. The trim removed 4 bases at V and 2 bases at J, leaving 12 bases unmatched. The CDR3, as DNA: TGTGCCAGCAGCCCCGGGGGGACAGGGGGCTTGGTACAAGAGACCCAGTACTTC. Translating it yields CASSPGGTGGLVQETQYF.

This clone came up once. The sample contains more than one DNA sequence encoding this CDR3. This rearrangement joins TRBV5-4 to TRBJ2-5; no definite D call. This CDR3 is 12 amino acids long. CDR1 is SGHNT, CDR2 YYREEE, per germline (reference sequence). V dropped 3 bases and J dropped 4 bases, with 7 bases sitting between them. The CDR3 loop is CASSSHRETQYF. CDR3 bases: TGTGCCAGCAGCTCACACCGAGAGACCCAGTACTTC. Supplemented by reference TRBV5-4 and TRBJ2-5, the full variable domain reads ETGVTQSPTHLIKTRGQQVTLRCSSQSGHNTVSWYQQALGQGPQFIFQYYREEENGRGNFPPRFSGLQFPNYSSELNVNALELDDSALYLCASSSHRETQYFGPGTRLLVL.

This chain joins TRBV6-5 and TRBJ2-5, with a possible D match to TRBD1 (6 bases). The CDR3 consists of 15 residues. Trimming took off 2 bases at V and 2 bases at J, with 12 bases between the two ends. In germline, CDR1 is MNHEY, CDR2 SVGAGI. The CDR3 nucleotides read TGTGCCAGCAGTTACGATTGGGGGCCTCAAGAGACCCAGTACTTC. Protein sequence: CASSYDWGPQETQYF.

The V call is TRBV7-2, the J call TRBJ1-2; D may be TRBD1 (5 bases). Trimming stripped 0 bases from V and 5 bases from J, with 13 bases between. Germline CDR1 SGHTA, CDR2 FQGNSA. The CDR3 is made up of 15 amino acids. The CDR3 DNA follows: TGTGCCAGCAGCTTAGCGTGGCAGGGTTCATATGGCTACACCTTC. This encodes CASSLAWQGSYGYTF.

This clone has only one observation. The chain employs TRBV6-6 and TRBJ2-3; 14 bases map to TRBD2. Germline assignment: CDR1 MNHNY and CDR2 SVGAGI (reference sequence). V shed 5 bases, J shed 4 bases, and the junction held 8 bases outside the gene matches. The CDR3 runs 17 residues. CDR3 nucleotide sequence: TGTGCCAGCAGTCGGACTAGCGGGGGGCCCTCGGCAGATACGCAGTATTTT. As protein: CASSRTSGGPSADTQYF.